This T cell receptor beta chain emerged from a study of blood T cell repertoires in COVID-19. On the study more broadly: Acute-phase and convalescent COVID-19 samples originated in the United States, Italy and Spain. Sources were T cells, B-cell-depleted T cells, or PBMCs; the material itself was cDNA or gDNA.

Per the germline V gene, CDR1 is SEHNR and CDR2 is FQNEAQ (reference sequence). The V and J ends lost 5 bases and 7 bases respectively, with 14 bases between them. CDR3 length: 14 residues. Data came from immunoSEQ multiplex PCR; TCRdb stores just in-frame clones and leaves some out. The sample gives roughly 200,000 clones, just under 80% of which show up once; approximately 2.9% is in the top ten. The chain couples TRBV7-9 to TRBJ1-4, with D possibly TRBD1 on 6 matching bases. The TCR was taken from a woman aged 80 or over with active or convalescent COVID-19. Sequences were obtained from peripheral blood. CDR3 loop: CASSPGAGFEKLFF. CDR3 sequence (DNA): TGTGCCAGCAGCCCAGGGGCTGGTTTTGAAAAACTGTTTTTT.